Below, 7 T cell receptor beta chains from the same sample are listed, as sequenced in a study of blood T cell repertoires in COVID-19. Profiling relied on immunoSEQ multiplex PCR, and the TCRdb table lists in-frame clones only, not all of them. Altogether roughly 480,000 clones are present, roughly 89% being singletons, with the ten largest covering roughly 0.9%. The sample was peripheral blood. All receptors derive from a man younger than 35 with COVID-19, enrolled during active disease.

This clone appeared a single time. CDR3 nucleotide sequence: TGTGCCAGCTCATCTACTACAGGGAACCTTAACTATGGCTACACCTTC. Its translation is CASSSTTGNLNYGYTF. The gene calls are TRBV18 and TRBJ1-2, with a tentative D call TRBD1 (6 bases). V dropped 5 bases and J dropped 1 base, with 17 bases sitting between them. The CDR3 loop spans 16 amino acids. The germline V gene has CDR1 KGHSH and CDR2 LQKENI.

This chain links TRBV27 with TRBJ2-3, with 8 nucleotides matching TRBD1. Per the germline V gene, CDR1 is MNHEY and CDR2 is SMNVEV (reference sequence). Losses at the gene ends were 5 bases for V and 5 bases for J; bases not matched to a gene: 9. The CDR3 contains 15 residues. The CDR3 sequence is CASSIRGLEQDTQYF. For the CDR3, the DNA is TGTGCCAGCAGTATCAGGGGGCTGGAGCAAGATACGCAGTATTTT.

The gene calls are TRBV28 and TRBJ1-6; TRBD1 matches at 9 bases. The CDR3 runs 14 residues. Unmatched junction bases numbered 3, after V lost 3 bases and J lost 9 bases. Germline V CDR1 and CDR2: MDHEN, SYDVKM. The DNA of the CDR3 is TGTGCCAGCAGTTTGCGACAGGGGGTTTCACCCCTCCACTTT. Protein: CASSLRQGVSPLHF.

This rearrangement joins TRBV3-1 (or the pseudogene TRBV3-2) to TRBJ1-6; TRBD1 matches at 7 bases. The ends lost 1 base at V and 9 bases at J; junction bases unmatched: 6. Germline V gene sequence: CDR1 LGHDT, CDR2 YNNKEL (reference sequence). The CDR3 runs 15 residues. The CDR3 bases are TGTGCCAGCAGCCAAGTCGGGCCAGGGGGTTCACCCCTCCACTTT. This translates into CASSQVGPGGSPLHF.

This chain uses TRBV30 with TRBJ2-1; perhaps TRBD1 as D (5 bases). Trimming left V 6 bases short and J 1 base short, with 25 bases between. Germline assignment: CDR1 GTSNPN and CDR2 SVGIG (reference sequence). The CDR3 has 18 residues. CDR3 nucleotide sequence: TGTGCCTGTACGACGGGCTTCGACAGCCTTGGTTCCTACAATGAGCAGTTCTTC. Encoded protein: CACTTGFDSLGSYNEQFF.

J is TRBJ1-1 and V is TRBV2; D possibly corresponds to TRBD1 (6 bases). The CDR3 spans 15 residues. CDR1 and CDR2 (germline): SNHLY, FYNNEI. V lost 5 bases, J lost 0 bases, and 13 bases lay in between. DNA for the CDR3: TGTGCCAGCAGTACAGAGACAGGCATGAACACTGAAGCTTTCTTT. Its translation is CASSTETGMNTEAFF.

The chain has TRBV18 and TRBJ2-7; 7 nucleotides agree with TRBD1. Trimming removed 0 bases from V and 5 bases from J; junction bases left unmatched: 7. CDR3 length: 15 residues. Germline values: CDR1 KGHSH, CDR2 LQKENI. The CDR3 DNA reads TGTGCCAGCTCACCACCTTCAGACAGGGACAACGAGCAGTACTTC. The encoded protein is CASSPPSDRDNEQYF. Using reference TRBV18 and TRBJ2-7 for the parts outside the CDR3, the full variable domain is NAGVMQNPRHLVRRRGQEARLRCSPMKGHSHVYWYRQLPEEGLKFMVYLQKENIIDESGMPKERFSAEFPKEGPSILRIQQVVRGDSAAYFCASSPPSDRDNEQYFGPGTRLTVT.